This TCR beta chain was observed in a study of blood T cell repertoires in COVID-19. For the study at large: T cells, B-cell-depleted T cells, or PBMCs provided the cDNA or gDNA that served as material.

Sequenced by immunoSEQ multiplex PCR; TCRdb stores in-frame clones only, minus some. The table includes 410,000 or so clones, roughly 89% detected once. V dropped 4 bases and J dropped 2; count of bases not matched to a gene: 4. The CDR3 extends over 15 amino acids. The germline gives CDR1 SGHRS, CDR2 YFSETQ. The chain combines TRBV5-1 with TRBJ1-3; 9 bases line up with TRBD1. The material sequenced was peripheral blood. The receptor was derived from a woman between 25 and 40 years old with active or convalescent COVID-19. CDR3 region: CASSPQGAAGNTIYF. CDR3 in DNA: TGCGCCAGCAGCCCACAGGGGGCGGCTGGAAACACCATATATTTT.